This TCR beta chain is drawn from a study of T cell responses to AZD1222 COVID-19 vaccine. Assay: immunoSEQ multiplex PCR; the TCRdb copy retains only in-frame clones and omits some. The sample consists of some 100,000 clones, about 83% of them appearing once. CDR1 SQVTM and CDR2 ANQGSEA come from the germline V gene. With V trimmed by 4 bases and J by 7 bases, 2 bases remained unmatched. The CDR3 totals 12 residues. This specimen was peripheral blood, taken on day 0 of AZD1222 vaccination. The chain links TRBV29-1 to TRBJ1-2; 11 positions agree with TRBD1. This sequence originates from an adult in good health. Here the CDR3 reads CSVAGTGGGYTF. The DNA for the CDR3 is TGCAGCGTTGCCGGGACAGGGGGTGGCTACACCTTC.